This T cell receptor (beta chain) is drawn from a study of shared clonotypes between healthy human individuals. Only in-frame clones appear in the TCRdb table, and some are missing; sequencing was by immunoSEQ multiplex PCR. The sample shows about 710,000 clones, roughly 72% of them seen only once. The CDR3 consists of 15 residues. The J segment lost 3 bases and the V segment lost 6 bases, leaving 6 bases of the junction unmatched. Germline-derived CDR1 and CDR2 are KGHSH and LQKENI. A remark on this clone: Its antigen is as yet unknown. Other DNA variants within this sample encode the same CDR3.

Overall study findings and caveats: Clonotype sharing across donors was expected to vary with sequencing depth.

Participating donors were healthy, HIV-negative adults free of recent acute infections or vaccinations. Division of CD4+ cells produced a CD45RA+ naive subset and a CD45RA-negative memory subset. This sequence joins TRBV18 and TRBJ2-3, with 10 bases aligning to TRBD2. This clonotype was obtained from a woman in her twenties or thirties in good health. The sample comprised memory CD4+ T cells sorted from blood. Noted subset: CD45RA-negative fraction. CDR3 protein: CASSPALAGTDTQYF. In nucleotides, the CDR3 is TGTGCCAGCTCGCCGGCACTAGCGGGAACAGATACGCAGTATTTT.